The 10 T cell receptor beta chains below all came from one sample that was sequenced in a study of blood T cell repertoires in COVID-19. The protocol was immunoSEQ multiplex PCR, while the TCRdb copy is restricted to in-frame clones and leaves out a portion. This table has approximately 260,000 clones, roughly 85% appearing once. Sequencing was carried out using PBMCs or T cells enriched from blood (not recorded which). These receptors all come from a woman aged 50 to 60 who had been exposed to COVID-19.

This chain uses TRBV6-5 with TRBJ2-3, with 9 bases fitting TRBD1. Germline V gene data show CDR1 as MNHEY and CDR2 as SVGAGI. V gave up 9 bases and J gave up 2 bases; unmatched junction bases: 9. CDR3 size: 15 residues. The CDR3 reads CASALTGGFTDTQYF. In nucleotides, the CDR3 is TGTGCCAGTGCCCTGACAGGGGGATTCACAGATACGCAGTATTTT.

This chain joins TRBV19 and TRBJ2-1; 10 nucleotides line up with TRBD2. Germline V gene data show CDR1 as LNHDA and CDR2 as SQIVND (reference sequence). The CDR3 covers 15 residues. V was clipped by 6 bases and J by 7 bases; unmatched bases: 9. This chain's CDR3 is CASRLSGGAGNEQFF. DNA of the CDR3: TGTGCCAGTAGGTTAAGCGGGGGGGCTGGGAATGAGCAGTTCTTC.

In DNA, the CDR3 is TGTGCCAGCAGCGTAGCGTCAGGGAACTATGGCTACACCTTC. This codes for CASSVASGNYGYTF. The chain carries TRBV9 and TRBJ1-2; tentatively, D is TRBD1 (5 bases). This CDR3 spans 14 amino acids. Trimming shortened V by 0 bases and J by 2 bases, and 8 bases separated the two germline ends. Germline V gene data show CDR1 as SGDLS and CDR2 as YYNGEE.

The chain has TRBV30 and TRBJ1-2; 9 bases fit TRBD1. The V segment lost 1 base and the J segment 8 bases; nucleotides outside the gene matches: 11. From germline, CDR1 is GTSNPN and CDR2 SVGIG (reference sequence). This CDR3 has 15 amino acids. CDR3 nucleotides: TGTGCCTGGAGTGGAGGGGACAGGGCCTATGGGGGCTACACCTTC. It translates to CAWSGGDRAYGGYTF. Based on the CDR3 plus reference TRBV30 and TRBJ1-2, the full variable domain is SQTIHQWPATLVQPVGSPLSLECTVEGTSNPNLYWYRQAAGRGLQLLFYSVGIGQISSEVPQNLSASRPQDRQFILSSKKLLLSDSGFYLCAWSGGDRAYGGYTFGSGTRLTVV.

The genes are TRBV7-2 and TRBJ2-7, with D perhaps TRBD1 (6 bases). CDR1 SGHTA and CDR2 FQGNSA come from the germline V gene. This CDR3 contains 15 residues. V was trimmed by 2 bases and J by 2 bases, leaving 13 bases between them. For the CDR3, the DNA is TGTGCCAGCAGCTTATATCAGGGGAGTCCCTACGAGCAGTACTTC. Its translation: CASSLYQGSPYEQYF.

This rearrangement joins TRBV5-1 to TRBJ1-2, with 7 positions matching TRBD1. The ends lost 0 bases at V and 8 bases at J; junction bases unmatched: 7. The CDR3 is 14 residues long. Germline lookup yields CDR1 SGHRS and CDR2 YFSETQ. Here the CDR3 DNA reads TGCGCCAGCAGCTTGGGGGACAGCGAATGGGGCTACACCTTC. Translated: CASSLGDSEWGYTF.

The chain uses TRBV6-6 and TRBJ2-1; 9 nucleotides match TRBD1. The CDR3 totals 13 residues. The V gene end was trimmed by 6 bases and the J gene end by 6 bases; junction bases not matched to a gene: 3. Germline V CDR1 and CDR2: MNHNY, SVGAGI (reference sequence). CDR3 protein: CASRQGALNEQFF. The CDR3 nucleotides read TGTGCCAGCAGACAGGGGGCACTCAATGAGCAGTTCTTC.

The genes are TRBV6-6 and TRBJ2-3; D is unresolved. The CDR3 runs to 14 residues. Germline CDR1 and CDR2: MNHNY and SVGAGI (reference sequence). Trimming stripped 2 bases from V and 3 bases from J, with 9 bases between. This chain's CDR3 is CASSYHTPTDTQYF. In DNA, the CDR3 is TGTGCCAGCAGTTACCACACGCCAACAGATACGCAGTATTTT.

Concerning this clone itself: Compared with germline, one end of the junction differs, possibly owing to a read error. The chain combines TRBV7-9 with TRBJ1-1, with 7 positions matching TRBD1. The CDR3 has 14 residues. Germline V gene data show CDR1 as SEHNR and CDR2 as FQNEAQ (reference sequence). The CDR3: CASSLGTGNNEAFF. CDR3 nucleotides: TGTGCCAGCAGCTTAGGGACAGGCAACAATGAAGCTTTCTTT.

V and J are TRBV15 and TRBJ2-3; the D gene is possibly TRBD2 (6 bases). V lost 4 bases and J 3 bases, leaving 14 bases between the germline ends. There are 15 residues in the CDR3. Germline lookup yields CDR1 LNHNV and CDR2 YYDKDF (reference sequence). CDR3 residues: CATSISLAMTDTQYF. CDR3 in DNA: TGTGCCACCAGCATTTCACTAGCAATGACAGATACGCAGTATTTT.